A selection of T cell receptor beta chains follows, all from one sample in a study of naive and memory T cell subsets. TCRdb reprocessed the UMI-ligation and nested PCR reads with MiXCR, giving one entry per CDR3 protein. The repertoire holds tens of thousands of distinct CDR3 sequences, with roughly 14% as singletons. Source material: central memory CD4+ T cells from blood. Receptor source: a human donor in good health. CDR3s include the opening cysteine and the closing phenylalanine or tryptophan. Each record gives: V gene, D gene, clone size, J gene, CDR3 DNA, CDR3 protein. D genes are given only for firm matches. Some rows mark clone size as missing; the rest say once, few, many or name a class of expanded clone.

>TRBV2|-|few|TRBJ1-1
TGTGCCAGAAGGGACTCCCGGAACACTGAAGCTTTCTTT
CARRDSRNTEAFF
>TRBV5-6|-|-|TRBJ1-2
TGTGCCAGCAGCCAACAGACTACGAACTATGGCTACACCTTC
CASSQQTTNYGYTF
>TRBV4-2|-|-|TRBJ1-5
TGTGCCAGCAGCCAACCCAATCAGCCCCAGCATTTT
CASSQPNQPQHF
>TRBV12-3/TRBV12-4|TRBD1|few|TRBJ1-1
TGTGCCAGCAGGTGGGACAGGGGGTTCACTGAAGCTTTCTTT
CASRWDRGFTEAFF
>TRBV5-8|TRBD2|many|TRBJ2-1
TGTGCCAGCAGCTTGCTAGCGGGAGGGCAAACTACCTACAATGAGCAGTTCTTC
CASSLLAGGQTTYNEQFF
>TRBV5-1|-|-|TRBJ1-5
TGCGCCAGCAGCTTGGATCCTTATAGCAATCAGCCCCAGCATTTT
CASSLDPYSNQPQHF
>TRBV2|-|few|TRBJ2-7
TGTGCCAGCAGTGAAGCTGGGGAAGACGAGCAGTACTTC
CASSEAGEDEQYF
>TRBV20-1|-|-|TRBJ2-5
TGCAGTGCTAGAATCCAACAGGTGGGACTAGAGACCCAGTACTTC
CSARIQQVGLETQYF
>TRBV2|TRBD2|few|TRBJ2-3
TGTGCCAGCAGTGGAGCCGGACTAGCGGGAGGCATTTTT
CASSGAGLAGGIF
>TRBV28|-|-|TRBJ1-1
TGTGCCAGCAGCTCGGGTCTCGGGGCTTTCTTT
CASSSGLGAFF
>TRBV6-5|-|few|TRBJ1-2
TGTGCCAGCAGTGAACGACGGGAGGGTTATGGCTACACCTTC
CASSERREGYGYTF
>TRBV14|-|many|TRBJ2-3
TGTGCCAGCAGCCAGAACACAGATACGCAGTATTTT
CASSQNTDTQYF
>TRBV7-8|-|few|TRBJ2-7
TGTGCCAGCAGGAGGGGGATGGACGGATACGAGCAGTACTTC
CASRRGMDGYEQYF
>TRBV20-1|TRBD1|many|TRBJ1-5
TGCAGTGCTAGATCCCTTAGACAGGGGCGGGAAGGCAATCAGCCCCAGCATTTT
CSARSLRQGREGNQPQHF
>TRBV7-2|-|few|TRBJ2-1
TGTGCCAGCAGCTTAAGGCCTACTACCCCCAATGAGCAGTTCTTC
CASSLRPTTPNEQFF
>TRBV3-1|TRBD2|many|TRBJ2-2
TGTGCCAGCAGGGGGACTAGCGGGAACACCGGGGAGCTGTTTTTT
CASRGTSGNTGELFF
>TRBV25-1|-|few|TRBJ2-5
TGTGCCAGCAGTGAATTTAGGACTACACAAGAGACCCAGTACTTC
CASSEFRTTQETQYF
>TRBV20-1|TRBD2|-|TRBJ2-2
TGCAGTGCTAGGCCTAGCGGGAGGGCCGTAGGGGAGCTGTTTTTT
CSARPSGRAVGELFF
>TRBV27|-|many|TRBJ2-1
TGTGCCAGCAGTTTACTCCGCGGTCCGGGCAGCTCCTACAATGAGCAGTTCTTC
CASSLLRGPGSSYNEQFF
>TRBV27|-|few|TRBJ2-7
TGTGCCAGCAGCCCCGGAAGGGGCGAGCAGTACTTC
CASSPGRGEQYF
>TRBV5-6|-|few|TRBJ2-1
TGTGCCAGCAGCTTGGACCTTTACAATGAGCAGTTCTTC
CASSLDLYNEQFF
>TRBV11-1|-|few|TRBJ2-1
TGTGCCAGCAGCTTAGGGAATCGAGCGGATGAGCAGTTCTTC
CASSLGNRADEQFF
>TRBV9|TRBD1|few|TRBJ2-2
TGTGCCAGCAGGGGACAGGCTGACACCGGGGAGCTGTTTTTT
CASRGQADTGELFF
>TRBV5-1|-|few|TRBJ2-7
TGCGCCAGCAGCCCCCGGGCGGAAGCCTACGAGCAGTACTTC
CASSPRAEAYEQYF
>TRBV6-1|-|-|TRBJ1-5
TGTGCCAGCAGTGAATCGGGCAAACGTGGCGCGAGCAATCAGCCCCAGCATTTT
CASSESGKRGASNQPQHF